The clone carrying this T cell receptor beta chain came up a few times. Bulk tumor genomic DNA, 450 to 750 ng per sample, was the template. Several biopsies per primary tumor, spaced far apart, were taken during surgery. Untreated, newly diagnosed non-small cell lung cancer patients underwent curative surgery. With 32 V and 13 J primers, multiplex PCR amplified the TCR beta CDR3. TCRdb re-called the multiplex PCR reads through MiXCR, storing one row per CDR3 protein. Of some 10,000 distinct CDR3 sequences in the sample, more than 25% are singletons; the top ten hold about 11%. This record belongs to a study of immune heterogeneity within non-small cell lung tumors. CDR3 size: 16 residues. CDR1 and CDR2 (germline): SGDLS, YYNGEE. With 0 bases clipped from V and 5 bases from J, the junction kept 6 bases outside the gene matches.

Input material: lung tumor tissue. The genes are TRBV9 and TRBJ2-7, with TRBD2 matching 12 bases. The receptor's source is a man aged 55 to 69 with non-small cell lung cancer. The CDR3 DNA reads as TGTGCCAGCAGCGTAGCTTTAACTAGCGGGAGGAACGAGCAGTACTTC. It encodes CASSVALTSGRNEQYF.